These 31 T cell receptor beta chains originate from one sample sequenced in a study of cytomegalovirus exposure and HLA in healthy donors. It was with 60 Vbeta and 13 Jbeta primers that the PCR ran. This table comes from immunoSEQ multiplex PCR, and its TCRdb copy is limited to in-frame clones, with some not included. In the table there are about 97,000 clones, approximately 85% of which are singletons. The source material was PBMCs. These receptors all come from a man aged 40-49 years in good health and CMV-seropositive.

This clone was detected only once. The rearrangement links TRBV5-1 to TRBJ2-3, with 9 bases that match TRBD1. Per germline, CDR1 SGHRS and CDR2 YFSETQ. V gave up 10 bases and J gave up 6 bases; unmatched junction bases: 9. This CDR3 region has 13 residues. Here the CDR3 reads CAAGQGTGDTQYF. CDR3 nucleotides: TGCGCCGCGGGACAGGGAACGGGGGATACGCAGTATTTT.

The J gene is TRBJ1-2, the V gene TRBV30, with TRBD1 as a possible D gene (5 bases). The CDR3 consists of 12 residues. Germline assignment: CDR1 GTSNPN and CDR2 SVGIG (reference sequence). Trimming cost V 2 bases and J 2 bases, with 6 bases left between them. The CDR3: CAWSKGNYGYTF. CDR3 coding DNA: TGTGCCTGGAGTAAGGGGAACTATGGCTACACCTTC.

The sample holds one count of this clone. This sequence joins TRBV11-2 and TRBJ2-1; D not resolved. Trimming removed 5 bases from V and 9 bases from J, with 11 bases in between. The CDR3 spans 12 residues. Germline V gene data show CDR1 as SGHAT and CDR2 as FQNNGV. The CDR3 sequence: CASSQMAAEQFF. The DNA for the CDR3 is TGTGCCAGCAGCCAGATGGCGGCTGAGCAGTTCTTC.

This sequence joins TRBV5-6 and TRBJ1-2, with TRBD1 matching over 7 bases. The junction had 13 bases not matched to a gene; V was cut back by 5 bases and J by 9 bases. The CDR3 loop spans 14 amino acids. Germline V gene sequence: CDR1 SGHDT, CDR2 YYEEEE. The DNA for the CDR3 is TGTGCCAGCAGAAACGGGACAGCTAGATCTAGCTACACCTTC. Amino acid sequence: CASRNGTARSSYTF.

The chain joins TRBV5-1 to TRBJ2-2; tentatively, D is TRBD1 (6 bases). With 1 base removed from V and 3 bases from J, the gap between germline ends came to 10 bases. CDR3 length: 15 residues. Germline V gene sequence: CDR1 SGHRS, CDR2 YFSETQ. The CDR3 spells CASSLPQGDTGELFF. CDR3 nucleotides: TGCGCCAGCAGCTTGCCACAGGGAGACACCGGGGAGCTGTTTTTT.

V is TRBV6-6 and J is TRBJ2-4, with 9 nucleotides matching TRBD1. In germline, CDR1 is MNHNY, CDR2 SVGAGI (reference sequence). Trimming took 5 bases from V and 7 from J; bases not matched to a gene: 3. The CDR3 contains 13 residues. This chain's CDR3 is CASSETGGNIQYF. CDR3 DNA: TGTGCCAGCAGTGAGACAGGGGGGAACATTCAGTACTTC.

The V gene is TRBV11-2, the J gene TRBJ2-2, with D maybe TRBD2 (5 bases). CDR3 length: 14 residues. Germline V gene data show CDR1 as SGHAT and CDR2 as FQNNGV. V was clipped by 2 bases and J by 4 bases, with 8 bases between them. CDR3 loop: CASSLNSGTGELFF. The CDR3 nucleotides are TGTGCCAGCAGCTTAAACAGCGGCACCGGGGAGCTGTTTTTT.

With respect to this clone: At one end the junction does not follow the germline gene, possibly because of a read error. The CDR3 sequence: CASSVATGGSGANGLTF. The CDR3 coding sequence is TGTGCCAGCAGCGTAGCCACAGGGGGCTCTGGGGCCAACGGCCTGACTTTC. The gene calls are TRBV9 and TRBJ2-6; TRBD1 aligns across 9 bases. Germline V gene data show CDR1 as SGDLS and CDR2 as YYNGEE. The CDR3 sequence is 17 residues long.

The CDR3 loop reads CASSEIGETQYF. In DNA, the CDR3 is TGTGCCAGCAGTGAAATCGGAGAGACCCAGTACTTC. The chain has TRBV25-1 and TRBJ2-5, with no clear D. This CDR3 is built from 12 residues. Trimming took 2 bases from V and 4 from J, leaving 5 bases between them. Germline V CDR1 and CDR2: MGHDK, SYGVNS.

V is TRBV2 and J is TRBJ1-5; 10 positions agree with TRBD1. The CDR3 runs to 14 residues. J was trimmed by 7 bases and V by 6 bases; bases with no gene match: 6. Germline V gives CDR1 SNHLY, CDR2 FYNNEI. Here the CDR3 DNA reads TGTGCCAGCAGGCGGGACAGGGGAGACCAGCCCCAGCATTTT. Protein sequence: CASRRDRGDQPQHF.

Only a few counts were recorded for this clone. This chain connects TRBV4-1 to TRBJ2-5; 10 positions match TRBD2. V lost 0 bases to trimming and J lost 1 base; unmatched junction nucleotides: 5. CDR3 length equals 17 residues. Germline V lookup: CDR1 MGHRA, CDR2 YSYEKL. As DNA, the CDR3 is TGCGCCAGCAGCCAAGAAAAAGCGGGAGGGCTCCAAGAGACCCAGTACTTC. Translating gives CASSQEKAGGLQETQYF.

This rearrangement joins TRBV18 to TRBJ1-2; 9 positions match TRBD1. The CDR3 extends over 16 amino acids. V lost 5 bases, J lost 4 bases, and 11 bases stayed unmatched. The germline V gene has CDR1 KGHSH and CDR2 LQKENI. The CDR3 protein is CASSEGQGPPSYGYTF. The CDR3 DNA follows: TGTGCCAGCTCAGAGGGACAGGGACCCCCCAGCTATGGCTACACCTTC. Full variable domain (rest looked up from reference TRBV18 and TRBJ1-2): NAGVMQNPRHLVRRRGQEARLRCSPMKGHSHVYWYRQLPEEGLKFMVYLQKENIIDESGMPKERFSAEFPKEGPSILRIQQVVRGDSAAYFCASSEGQGPPSYGYTFGSGTRLTVV.

A few counts support this clone. J is TRBJ2-3 and V is TRBV27; no reliable D call. The CDR3 extends over 14 amino acids. V was pared by 3 bases and J by 0 bases, with 7 bases between. The germline V gene encodes CDR1 MNHEY and CDR2 SMNVEV (reference sequence). CDR3 sequence reads: CASSFLSSTDTQYF. The CDR3, as DNA: TGTGCCAGCAGTTTCCTTTCTAGCACAGATACGCAGTATTTT.

This clone was recorded a few times. The chain joins TRBV6-5 to TRBJ2-1, with 9 positions matching TRBD1. Germline-derived CDR1 and CDR2 are MNHEY and SVGAGI. The CDR3 contains 15 residues. V trimming: 8 bases; J trimming: 4 bases; junction bases outside the gene matches: 9. The CDR3 spells CASLGQGKEYNEQFF. The DNA for the CDR3 is TGTGCCAGCTTGGGACAGGGAAAGGAGTACAATGAGCAGTTCTTC.

The chain combines TRBV29-1 with TRBJ1-4; 10 nucleotides agree with TRBD1. Per the germline V gene, CDR1 is SQVTM and CDR2 is ANQGSEA. The ends lost 8 bases at V and 7 bases at J; junction bases unmatched: 4. The CDR3 sequence is 12 residues long. CDR3 DNA sequence: TGCAGCATTTGGGACAGGGGTGAAAAACTGTTTTTT. This gives the protein CSIWDRGEKLFF.

J is TRBJ1-5 and V is TRBV6-1; weak D call: TRBD1 (6 bases). Germline lookup yields CDR1 MNHNS and CDR2 SASEGT. The CDR3 covers 15 residues. Trimming took 3 bases from V and 2 from J, leaving 11 bases between them. The CDR3 loop reads CASSEIRGGNQPQHF. CDR3 coding DNA: TGTGCCAGCAGTGAGATCAGGGGAGGCAATCAGCCCCAGCATTTT.

The chain recombines TRBV5-1 with TRBJ2-6; possibly TRBD1 for D (5 bases). Trimming took 1 base from V and 0 from J, leaving 8 bases between them. The germline V gene has CDR1 SGHRS and CDR2 YFSETQ. The CDR3 covers 16 residues. DNA of the CDR3: TGCGCCAGCAGCTTGTCTACAGGCTCTGGGGCCAACGTCCTGACTTTC. Translation: CASSLSTGSGANVLTF.

This clone appeared a single time. The chain uses TRBV5-3 and TRBJ1-1; 7 bases map to TRBD1. TRBV5-3 falls under the ORF class, with uncertain function. After removal of 8 bases from V and 3 bases from J, the junction contained 7 bases not matched to a gene. This CDR3 spans 13 amino acids. CDR3 nucleotide sequence: TGTGCCAGGGGACAGTCCCTAGACACTGAAGCTTTCTTT. This encodes CARGQSLDTEAFF.

The chain is built from TRBV18 and TRBJ2-3, with 7 bases lining up with TRBD1. V shed 6 bases and J 5 bases; nucleotides not matched to a gene: 14. The germline V gene has CDR1 KGHSH and CDR2 LQKENI. The CDR3 length is 16 residues. The CDR3 region has the DNA TGTGCCAGCTCCCCGGGACAGCTACCTGTCTTAGATACGCAGTATTTT. This encodes CASSPGQLPVLDTQYF. The entire variable domain, with the rest obtained from reference TRBV18 and TRBJ2-3, is as follows: NAGVMQNPRHLVRRRGQEARLRCSPMKGHSHVYWYRQLPEEGLKFMVYLQKENIIDESGMPKERFSAEFPKEGPSILRIQQVVRGDSAAYFCASSPGQLPVLDTQYFGPGTRLTVL.

The J gene is TRBJ2-1, the V gene TRBV5-1, with D perhaps TRBD1 (7 bases). The CDR3 length is 15 residues. In germline, CDR1 is SGHRS, CDR2 YFSETQ. V shed 8 bases and J shed 0 bases, with 15 bases lying between them. The CDR3 nucleotides are TGCGCCAGTTCCAGGGGGGACAGCTCCTACAATGAGCAGTTCTTC. It yields the protein CASSRGDSSYNEQFF.

The rearrangement uses TRBV5-4 and TRBJ2-7, with TRBD1 as a possible D gene (6 bases). Between the trimmed V and J ends, which lost 2 bases and 2 bases, there was a span of 11 bases. This CDR3 spans 14 amino acids. Looked up from germline, CDR1 is SGHNT and CDR2 is YYREEE (reference sequence). CDR3 residues: CASSLGGRAYEQYF. The CDR3 DNA is TGTGCCAGCAGCTTAGGGGGTAGGGCCTACGAGCAGTACTTC.

This chain links TRBV7-9 with TRBJ2-7; tentatively, D is TRBD1 (5 bases). Trimming shortened V by 0 bases and J by 6 bases, and 24 bases separated the two germline ends. Germline assignment: CDR1 SEHNR and CDR2 FQNEAQ (reference sequence). This CDR3 region has 18 residues. The CDR3 nucleotides read TGTGCCAGCAGCTTAGCGCATTTAAAACAGGCCGCGACCGGCGAGCAGTACTTC. This sequence encodes CASSLAHLKQAATGEQYF. Full variable domain (missing parts from reference TRBV7-9 and TRBJ2-7): DTGVSQNPRHKITKRGQNVTFRCDPISEHNRLYWYRQTLGQGPEFLTYFQNEAQLEKSRLLSDRFSAERPKGSFSTLEIQRTEQGDSAMYLCASSLAHLKQAATGEQYFGPGTRLTVT.

J is TRBJ2-7 and V is TRBV6-5, with D perhaps matching TRBD1 (6 bases). Germline values: CDR1 MNHEY, CDR2 SVGAGI. CDR3 length equals 13 residues. V gave up 6 bases and J gave up 3 bases, with 12 bases separating them. In DNA, the CDR3 is TGTGCCAGCAGCACACAGGGCCTCTACGAGCAGTACTTC. This sequence encodes CASSTQGLYEQYF.

The genes are TRBV6-1 and TRBJ2-1; the match to TRBD2 covers 7 bases. The germline CDR1 and CDR2 sequences are MNHNS and SASEGT. CDR3 length equals 15 residues. J gave up 2 bases and V 6 bases, and 7 bases lay outside the gene matches. CDR3 protein: CASRTSGAPYNEQFF. DNA for the CDR3: TGTGCCAGCAGAACAAGCGGGGCCCCCTACAATGAGCAGTTCTTC.

The chain uses TRBV9 and TRBJ2-5, with 13 bases identical to TRBD2. Germline V gene lookup returns CDR1 SGDLS and CDR2 YYNGEE. The CDR3 is 15 residues long. Trimming at V came to 3 bases and at J to 7 bases, leaving 6 bases not matched to a gene. DNA for the CDR3: TGTGCCAGCAGCGCCGGGACTAGCGGGATCGGGACCCAGTACTTC. This codes for CASSAGTSGIGTQYF.

This clone has just a few counts. The chain employs TRBV5-1 and TRBJ1-2; 8 bases fit TRBD1. Trimming cost V 0 bases and J 8 bases; bases outside gene matches: 6. This CDR3 comprises 14 residues. CDR1 is SGHRS, CDR2 YFSETQ, per germline. The CDR3 DNA reads TGCGCCAGCAGCTTGGGGACACAGGGGGACGGCTACACCTTC. This codes for CASSLGTQGDGYTF.

The gene calls are TRBV19 and TRBJ1-5; unclear D gene. Trimming took off 6 bases at V and 2 bases at J, with 11 bases between the two ends. This CDR3 comprises 14 residues. Germline-derived CDR1 and CDR2 are LNHDA and SQIVND (reference sequence). CDR3 sequence: CASREGGGNQPQHF. The CDR3 DNA follows: TGTGCCAGTAGGGAGGGAGGTGGCAATCAGCCCCAGCATTTT.

This chain uses TRBV5-1 with TRBJ2-3; 7 positions agree with TRBD2. Trimming at V came to 4 bases and at J to 1 base, leaving 6 bases not matched to a gene. The CDR3 length is 15 residues. Germline V gene lookup returns CDR1 SGHRS and CDR2 YFSETQ. CDR3 nucleotides: TGCGCCAGCAGCCCGGCGGGAGTTGGCACAGATACGCAGTATTTT. Amino acid sequence: CASSPAGVGTDTQYF.

The chain couples TRBV28 to TRBJ1-2, with 8 bases fitting TRBD1. Trimming removed 3 bases from V and 2 bases from J; junction bases left unmatched: 11. This CDR3 is 17 amino acids long. Germline loops: CDR1 MDHEN, CDR2 SYDVKM. The CDR3 DNA reads as TGTGCCAGCAGTTTTGGGACAGGCGCACAGGCCAACTATGGCTACACCTTC. It is translated as CASSFGTGAQANYGYTF.

This clone was found a few times. CDR3 bases: TGTGCCAGCAGGACTAGCGTAACCTACGAGCAGTACTTC. Protein sequence: CASRTSVTYEQYF. The chain combines TRBV2 with TRBJ2-7; TRBD2 agrees at 8 bases. This CDR3 region has 13 residues. Germline V gives CDR1 SNHLY, CDR2 FYNNEI. With 6 bases clipped from V and 2 bases from J, the junction kept 3 bases outside the gene matches.

This clone was detected only a few times. The J gene is TRBJ1-6, the V gene TRBV30; a weak D match, TRBD1 (5 bases). Per the germline V gene, CDR1 is GTSNPN and CDR2 is SVGIG (reference sequence). This CDR3 is 13 amino acids long. Trimming removed 3 bases from V and 7 bases from J, with 10 bases in between. The chain's CDR3 is CAWSGGLNSPLHF. The CDR3 coding sequence is TGTGCCTGGAGCGGGGGACTCAATTCACCCCTCCACTTT.